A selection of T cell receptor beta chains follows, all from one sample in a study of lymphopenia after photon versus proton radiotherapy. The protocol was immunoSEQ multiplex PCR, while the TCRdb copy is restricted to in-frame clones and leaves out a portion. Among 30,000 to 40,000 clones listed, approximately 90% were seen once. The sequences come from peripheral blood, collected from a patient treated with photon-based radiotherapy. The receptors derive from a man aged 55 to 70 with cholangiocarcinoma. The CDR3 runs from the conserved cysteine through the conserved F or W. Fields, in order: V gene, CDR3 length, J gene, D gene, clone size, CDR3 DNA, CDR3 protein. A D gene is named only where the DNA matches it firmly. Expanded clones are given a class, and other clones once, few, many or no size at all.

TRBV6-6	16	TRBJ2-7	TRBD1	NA	TGTGCCAGCAGTAGAACAGGGGGACGGGGGTTCCACGAGCAGTACTTC	CASSRTGGRGFHEQYF
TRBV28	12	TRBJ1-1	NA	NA	TGTGCCAGCAGTTTCCGAGGAACTGAAGCTTTCTTT	CASSFRGTEAFF
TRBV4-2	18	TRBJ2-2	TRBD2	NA	TGTGCCAGCAGCCGCGACTTAGCGGGGGGCAAAAACACCGGGGAGCTGTTTTTT	CASSRDLAGGKNTGELFF
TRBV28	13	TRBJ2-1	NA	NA	TGTGCCAGCAGTTTATCTAGCCTCGATGAGCAGTTCTTC	CASSLSSLDEQFF
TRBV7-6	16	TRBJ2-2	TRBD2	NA	TGTGCCAGCAGCCAAAGCGGGGGGGCCTACACCGGGGAGCTGTTTTTT	CASSQSGGAYTGELFF
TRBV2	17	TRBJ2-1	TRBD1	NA	TGTGCCAGCAGAGACAGGGTAGGACCGAGAGATTACAATGAGCAGTTCTTC	CASRDRVGPRDYNEQFF
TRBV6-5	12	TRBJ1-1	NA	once	TGTGCCAGCAGTTACGGCAGCACTGAAGCTTTCTTT	CASSYGSTEAFF
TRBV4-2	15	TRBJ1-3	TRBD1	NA	TGTGCCAGCAGCCAAGGGGACAGGGACCTAAACACCATATATTTT	CASSQGDRDLNTIYF
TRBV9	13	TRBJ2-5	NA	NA	TGTGCCAGCAGCGTTCGCAGCCAAGAGACCCAGTACTTC	CASSVRSQETQYF
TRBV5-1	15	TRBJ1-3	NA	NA	TGCGCCAGCAGCAATACCGGGACTGCTGGAAACACCATATATTTT	CASSNTGTAGNTIYF
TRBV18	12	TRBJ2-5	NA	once	TGTGCCAGCTCACCAATACAAGAGACCCAGTACTTC	CASSPIQETQYF
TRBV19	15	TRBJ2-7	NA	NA	TGTGCCAGTAGTGAGGCGGGGATGAGCTCCTACGAGCAGTACTTC	CASSEAGMSSYEQYF
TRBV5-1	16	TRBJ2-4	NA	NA	TGCGCCAGCAGCTTTACGGCAGGGAGTAGCCAAAACATTCAGTACTTC	CASSFTAGSSQNIQYF
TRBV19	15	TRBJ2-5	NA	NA	TGTGCCAGTAGTATAGCCCCGGGGGGCGGTGAGACCCAGTACTTC	CASSIAPGGGETQYF
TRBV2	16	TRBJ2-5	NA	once	TGTGCCAGCAGTGAATTAGAAGGGACTTCGGGAGAGACCCAGTACTTC	CASSELEGTSGETQYF
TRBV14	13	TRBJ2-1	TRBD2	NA	TGTGCCAGCCAGCGGGGGATCTACAATGAGCAGTTCTTC	CASQRGIYNEQFF
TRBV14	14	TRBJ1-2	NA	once	TGTGCCAGCAGCCCACCAGGACGCACCTATGGCTACACCTTC	CASSPPGRTYGYTF
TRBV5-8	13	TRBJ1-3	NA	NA	TGTGCCAGCAGCTTGGTGAGGAGAAACACCATATATTTT	CASSLVRRNTIYF
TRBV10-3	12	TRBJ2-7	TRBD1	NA	TGTGCCATCACCGACAGGGGTTACGAGCAGTACTTC	CAITDRGYEQYF
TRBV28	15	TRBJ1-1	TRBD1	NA	TGTGCCAGCAGTGGACAGGCAAAAAAGTACACTGAAGCTTTCTTT	CASSGQAKKYTEAFF
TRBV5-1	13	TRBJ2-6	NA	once	TGCGCCAGCAGCTTAACGAGGGCCAACGTCCTGACTTTC	CASSLTRANVLTF
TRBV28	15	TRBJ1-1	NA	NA	TGTGCCAGCAGTTTATATTTCGGGGGGAACACTGAAGCTTTCTTT	CASSLYFGGNTEAFF
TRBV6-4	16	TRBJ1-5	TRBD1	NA	TGTGCCAGCAGTGAAGACAGGGGAGGAGGCAATCAGCCCCAGCATTTT	CASSEDRGGGNQPQHF
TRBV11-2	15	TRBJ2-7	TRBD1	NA	TGTGCCAGCAGCTTAGCTACAGGGGGCTGGTACGAGCAGTACTTC	CASSLATGGWYEQYF